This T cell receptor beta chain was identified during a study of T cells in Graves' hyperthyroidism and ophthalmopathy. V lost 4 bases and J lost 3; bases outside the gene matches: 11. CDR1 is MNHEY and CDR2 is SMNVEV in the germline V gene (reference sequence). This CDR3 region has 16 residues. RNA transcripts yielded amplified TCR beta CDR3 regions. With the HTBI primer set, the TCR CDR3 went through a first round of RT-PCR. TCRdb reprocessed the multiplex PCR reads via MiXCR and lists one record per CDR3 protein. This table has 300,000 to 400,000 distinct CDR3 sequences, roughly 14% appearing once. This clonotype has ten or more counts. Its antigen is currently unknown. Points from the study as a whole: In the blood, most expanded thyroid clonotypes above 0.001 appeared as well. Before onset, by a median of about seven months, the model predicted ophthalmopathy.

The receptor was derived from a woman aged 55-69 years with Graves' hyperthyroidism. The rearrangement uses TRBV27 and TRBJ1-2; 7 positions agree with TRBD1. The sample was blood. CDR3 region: CASSSIQGRVHYGYTF. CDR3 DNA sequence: TGTGCCAGCAGTTCCATACAGGGGAGGGTACACTATGGCTACACCTTC.